The clone carrying this TCR beta chain was counted between two and nine times. Per the original methods: How many nucleated cells were present was estimated from reference gene primer amplification. TCRdb's table, derived via immunoSEQ multiplex PCR, lists solely in-frame clones and lacks some. V, J and clone size derive from that table, while D and trimming were established from the DNA sequence. Of roughly 63,000 clones listed, roughly 89% are singletons. This sample is drawn from a study of blood T cell repertoires in COVID-19. Study overall: Sites across the United States, Italy and Spain contributed samples from acute and convalescent COVID-19. Sample material is recorded as cDNA or gDNA derived from T cells, B-cell-depleted T cells, or PBMCs.

Germline V gene data show CDR1 as LNHDA and CDR2 as SQIVND (reference sequence). V was cut by 8 bases and J by 4 bases, with 23 bases left in between. The length of the CDR3 is 16 residues. The rearrangement uses TRBV19 and TRBJ1-2, with D perhaps TRBD1 (5 bases). This TCR was sampled from a man aged 50-60 years with active COVID-19. Sequenced sample: peripheral blood. As DNA, the CDR3 is TGTGCCAGTGACAGTAGGACGGGCTCATTATCCTATGGCTACACCTTC. Translated, it gives CASDSRTGSLSYGYTF.